Listed here are 2 T cell receptor beta chains from one sample, sequenced in a study of CD8+ T cells in alopecia areata. Sequencing templates came from extracted RNA that was reverse transcribed into cDNA. The repertoire was sequenced with immunoSEQ multiplex PCR; TCRdb's copy has only in-frame clones and lacks some. This table holds some 120,000 clones, around 48% found once. Specimen: NKG2D-low CD8+ T cells sorted from blood. The receptor source for this set is a human donor with alopecia areata.

This sequence joins TRBV9 and TRBJ2-3; D is ambiguous. Germline V CDR1 and CDR2: SGDLS, YYNGEE. V lost 4 bases and J lost 5, with 8 bases in between. The CDR3 has 12 amino acids. The CDR3 DNA reads as TGTGCCAGCAGCACCATTGGAGATACGCAGTATTTT. It encodes CASSTIGDTQYF.

The chain links TRBV29-1 to TRBJ1-1, with D possibly being TRBD1 (6 bases). In germline, CDR1 is SQVTM, CDR2 ANQGSEA. The ends were cut back, 4 bases at V and 7 bases at J, with 13 bases in the middle. The CDR3 is 12 residues long. The CDR3 DNA follows: TGCAGCGTTGTGCGGGGGGCTGATGAAGCTTTCTTT. Its translation: CSVVRGADEAFF.